This is a list of T cell receptor beta chains from one sample in a study of regulatory T cells in long-lasting Graves disease. TCRdb reanalysed the multiplex PCR reads using MiXCR and keeps one entry per CDR3 protein. In the table there are approximately 400,000 distinct CDR3 sequences, 15% of which are singletons. These data were also filed under a second study, of T cells in Graves' hyperthyroidism and ophthalmopathy.

The sample consisted of peripheral blood mononuclear cells (PBMCs), taken at new diagnosis, from a patient treated with antithyroid drugs. These receptors all come from a woman aged 25 to 45 with Graves disease. Both conserved end residues are part of each CDR3. A D gene is named only where the DNA matches it firmly. Some rows mark clone size as missing; the rest say once, few, many or name a class of expanded clone.

clone_size d_call j_call v_call cdr3_nt cdr3_aa
- TRBD1 TRBJ2-4 TRBV28 TGTGCCAGCAGTTCTGGGGGCCAGGGGGCCTACCAAAACATTCAGTACTTC CASSSGGQGAYQNIQYF
many - TRBJ2-1 TRBV6-2/TRBV6-3 TGTGCCAGCAGTTACGATAGCGACAATGAGCAGTTCTTC CASSYDSDNEQFF
many TRBD1 TRBJ2-1 TRBV28 TGTGCCAGCAGTTTGGGGGGACAGGGGGCGGATGAGCAGTTCTTC CASSLGGQGADEQFF
many - TRBJ1-5 TRBV2 TGTGCCAGCAGGGACAGTTCGAACAATCAGCCCCAGCATTTT CASRDSSNNQPQHF
many - TRBJ2-1 TRBV6-1 TGTGCCAGCACCGGTTCGGCGGACGACAATGAGCAGTTCTTC CASTGSADDNEQFF
- - TRBJ1-6 TRBV28 TGTGCCAGCTCCAGGGTGGGGAATTCACCCCTCCACTTT CASSRVGNSPLHF
many TRBD1 TRBJ2-7 TRBV20-1 TGCAGTGCCCCCGGGACAGGGAACGAGCAGTACTTC CSAPGTGNEQYF
few TRBD2 TRBJ2-7 TRBV3-1 TGTGCCAGCAGCCAAGTTCCCCTTACTAGCGGGAGATCCTACGAGCAGTACTTC CASSQVPLTSGRSYEQYF
many - TRBJ2-5 TRBV30 TGTGCCTGGAGTGTACTGCTTGGAGAGACCCAGTACTTC CAWSVLLGETQYF
few - TRBJ1-2 TRBV5-1 TGCGCCAGCAAATTCGTCGGGGTCTGGGACTATGGCTACACCTTC CASKFVGVWDYGYTF
- - TRBJ2-7 TRBV7-2 TGTGCCAGCAGCCATAATGCCGACAGGTTACTCTACGAGCAGTACTTC CASSHNADRLLYEQYF
many TRBD2 TRBJ2-5 TRBV11-2 TGTGCCAGCAGCCGATCGATTAGCGGGAGCCAAGAGACCCAGTACTTC CASSRSISGSQETQYF
many TRBD2 TRBJ2-1 TRBV7-3 TGTGCCAGCAGCCTAGCGGGGGTTCACAATGAGCAGTTCTTC CASSLAGVHNEQFF
many TRBD1 TRBJ2-5 TRBV20-1 TGCAGTGCGGCAACCCGACAGGGTGGAGAGACCCAGTACTTC CSAATRQGGETQYF
many - TRBJ2-7 TRBV20-1 TGCAGTGCCCCCCCGACAGGAGGCTACGAGCAGTACTTC CSAPPTGGYEQYF
many TRBD2 TRBJ2-1 TRBV7-9 TGTGCCAGCAGCCCCCCTCTGGCGGGAGATTCCTACAATGAGCAGTTCTTC CASSPPLAGDSYNEQFF
- - TRBJ2-2 TRBV7-3 TGTGCCAGCAGCTCGGGAGAATATACCGGGGAGCTGTTTTTT CASSSGEYTGELFF
few - TRBJ1-5 TRBV2 TGTGCCAGCAGTCCGCATGATAGCAATCAGCCCCAGCATTTT CASSPHDSNQPQHF
many TRBD1 TRBJ1-2 TRBV30 TGTGCCTGGAGTAGGACAGGCCTCTATGGCTACACCTTC CAWSRTGLYGYTF
many TRBD2 TRBJ2-3 TRBV7-2 TGTGCCAGCAGACCAGGACTAGCGGGTACAGATACGCAGTATTTT CASRPGLAGTDTQYF
- TRBD2 TRBJ2-1 TRBV7-3 TGTGCCAGCAGCTTGTTACTAGCGGGCTACAATGAGCAGTTCTTC CASSLLLAGYNEQFF
many TRBD1 TRBJ1-2 TRBV28 TGTGCCAGCAGTGGTACAGGGGAGGGCTACACCTTC CASSGTGEGYTF
- - TRBJ2-3 TRBV20-1 TGCAGTGCTAGTTGTAGCTACCGCACAGATACGCAGTATTTT CSASCSYRTDTQYF
- - TRBJ1-1 TRBV6-2/TRBV6-3 TGTGCCAGCAGTTATTCGGGATGGGTTGGGAACACTGAAGCTTTCTTT CASSYSGWVGNTEAFF
many TRBD2 TRBJ2-5 TRBV11-2 TGTGCCAGCAGCTCGCTAGCGGGAGGGGAAGAGACCCAGTACTTC CASSSLAGGEETQYF
- - TRBJ2-6 TRBV11-2 TGTGCCAGCAGCTCCTTCCCTGGGGCCAACGTCCTGACTTTC CASSSFPGANVLTF
many TRBD2 TRBJ2-2 TRBV7-6 TGTGCCAGCAGCATCAGGACTAGCGGGAGTCCGAACACCGGGGAGCTGTTTTTT CASSIRTSGSPNTGELFF
few TRBD1 TRBJ1-6 TRBV20-1 TGCAGTGCTACTGACAGGGGAAGAAGCTCCTATAATTCACCCCTCCACTTT CSATDRGRSSYNSPLHF
- TRBD2 TRBJ2-7 TRBV18 TGTGCCAGCTCACCCCCACTAGCGGGAGAGATCGAGCAGTACTTC CASSPPLAGEIEQYF
many - TRBJ2-7 TRBV28 TGTGCCAGCAGCCTGCAAAAGGTTGTCAGATCCTACGAGCAGTACTTC CASSLQKVVRSYEQYF
- - TRBJ2-1 TRBV3-1 TGTGCCAGCAGCCTGGGACTTTCTAGAGGGAATGAGCAGTTCTTC CASSLGLSRGNEQFF